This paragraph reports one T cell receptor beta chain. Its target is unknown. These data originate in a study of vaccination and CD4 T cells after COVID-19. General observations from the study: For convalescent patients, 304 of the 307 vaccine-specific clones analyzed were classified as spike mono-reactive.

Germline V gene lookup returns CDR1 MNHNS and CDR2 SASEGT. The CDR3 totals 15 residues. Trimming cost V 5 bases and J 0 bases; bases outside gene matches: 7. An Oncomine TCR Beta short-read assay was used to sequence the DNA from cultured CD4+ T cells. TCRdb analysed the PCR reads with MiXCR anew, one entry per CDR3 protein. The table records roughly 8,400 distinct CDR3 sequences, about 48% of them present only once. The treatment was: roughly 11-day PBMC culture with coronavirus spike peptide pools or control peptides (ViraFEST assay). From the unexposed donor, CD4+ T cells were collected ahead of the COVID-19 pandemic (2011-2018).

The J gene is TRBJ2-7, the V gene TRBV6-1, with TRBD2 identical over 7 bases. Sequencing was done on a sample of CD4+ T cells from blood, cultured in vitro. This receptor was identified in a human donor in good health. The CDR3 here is CASSIRRGSSYEQYF. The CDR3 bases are TGTGCCAGCAGTATACGTCGCGGGAGCTCCTACGAGCAGTACTTC.